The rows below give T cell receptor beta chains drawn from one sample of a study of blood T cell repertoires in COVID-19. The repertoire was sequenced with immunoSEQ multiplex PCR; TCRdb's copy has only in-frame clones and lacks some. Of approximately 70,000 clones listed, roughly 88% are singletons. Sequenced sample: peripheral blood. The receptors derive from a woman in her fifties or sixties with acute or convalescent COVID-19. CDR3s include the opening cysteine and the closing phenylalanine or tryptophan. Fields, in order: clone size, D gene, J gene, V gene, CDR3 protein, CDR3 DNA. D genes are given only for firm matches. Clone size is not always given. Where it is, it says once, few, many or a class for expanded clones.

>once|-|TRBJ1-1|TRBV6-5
CASRNQMNTEAFF
TGTGCCAGCAGGAACCAGATGAACACTGAAGCTTTCTTT
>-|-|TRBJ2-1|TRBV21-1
CASSKAGSGTGNEQFF
TGTGCCAGCAGCAAAGCCGGTAGCGGGACGGGGAATGAGCAGTTCTTC
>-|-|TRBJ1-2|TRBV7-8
CASSPRRDTGSYGYTF
TGTGCCAGCAGCCCCCGCCGGGACACAGGCAGCTATGGCTACACCTTC
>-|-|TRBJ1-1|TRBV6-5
CASRRPRGGGTEAFF
TGTGCCAGCAGGCGCCCCAGGGGCGGAGGCACTGAAGCTTTCTTT
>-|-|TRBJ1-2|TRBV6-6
CASHPAGLNGYTF
TGTGCCAGCCACCCGGCGGGGTTGAATGGCTACACCTTC
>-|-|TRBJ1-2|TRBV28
CATLWGRANYGYTF
TGTGCCACTCTCTGGGGCCGAGCCAACTATGGCTACACCTTC
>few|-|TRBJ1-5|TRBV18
CASSPPGGQFGQPQHF
TGTGCCAGCTCACCACCCGGCGGACAGTTTGGGCAGCCCCAGCATTTT
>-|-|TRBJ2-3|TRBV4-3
CASSQDPPLSGGADTQYF
TGCGCCAGCAGCCAAGACCCCCCTCTCTCGGGTGGCGCAGATACGCAGTATTTT
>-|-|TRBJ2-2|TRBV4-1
CASSHGWAGENTGELFF
TGCGCCAGCAGCCACGGTTGGGCAGGGGAGAACACCGGGGAGCTGTTTTTT
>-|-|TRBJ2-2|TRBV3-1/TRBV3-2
CASSQTGAGELFF
TGTGCCAGCAGCCAGACCGGGGCCGGGGAGCTGTTTTTT
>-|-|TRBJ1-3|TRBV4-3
CASSQDSVVSGNTIYF
TGCGCCAGCAGCCAAGACTCGGTAGTCTCTGGAAACACCATATATTTT
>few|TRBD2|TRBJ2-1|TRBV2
CASIPSGGANEQFF
TGTGCCAGCATACCTAGCGGGGGGGCCAATGAGCAGTTCTTC
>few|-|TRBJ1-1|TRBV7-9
CASSQFNQDEAFF
TGTGCCAGCAGCCAATTCAACCAGGATGAAGCTTTCTTT
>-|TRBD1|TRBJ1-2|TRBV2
CASDRVGNYGYTF
TGTGCCAGCGACAGGGTGGGTAACTATGGCTACACCTTC
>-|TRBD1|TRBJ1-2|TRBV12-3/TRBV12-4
CASSQGGGYTF
TGTGCCAGCAGTCAGGGGGGAGGCTACACCTTC
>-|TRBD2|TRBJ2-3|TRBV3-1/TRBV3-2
CASSQVRGSSGGRGYRDTQYF
TGTGCCAGCAGCCAAGTCCGTGGCTCTAGCGGGGGCAGGGGATATAGAGATACGCAGTATTTT
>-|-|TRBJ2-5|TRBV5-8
CASSFRALKNTQYF
TGTGCCAGCAGCTTTAGAGCACTCAAGAACACCCAGTACTTC
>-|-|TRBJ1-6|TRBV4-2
CASSQGAGYNSPLHF
TGTGCCAGCAGCCAAGGGGCAGGCTATAATTCACCCCTCCACTTT